This T cell receptor (beta chain) was observed in a study of OX40 agonist ivuxolimab in advanced cancers. Study summary: An agonistic human IgG2 monoclonal antibody against OX40 (CD134) was given. Whole-study findings and limits: Within 6 weeks, CD4+ and CD8+ blood T cells expanded clonally at 0.1 to 3.0 mg/kg. In the 0.1-3.0 mg/kg groups, partial responders showed among the lowest expansion.

CDR1 and CDR2 (germline): LNHNV, YYDKDF (reference sequence). The CDR3 spans 16 residues. Deletions cut 3 bases from V and 5 bases from J, with 17 bases between. This clone was observed a single time. Its antigen is still unknown. Sequenced by immunoSEQ multiplex PCR; TCRdb stores in-frame clones only, minus some. The table shows roughly 49,000 clones, with around 80% occurring only once. Anyone with autoimmune disease history or systemic immunosuppression was excluded. The chain carries TRBV15 and TRBJ2-1, with D perhaps matching TRBD1 or TRBD2 (5 bases each). The source was CD4+ or CD8+ T cells sorted from blood, collected in a trial of the OX40 agonist ivuxolimab. The TCR sequence derives from an adult with an advanced solid tumor such as melanoma, head and neck, liver or kidney cancer. As DNA, the CDR3 is TGTGCCACCAGCAGCAGTCAGGGAGAACTCCACAATGAGCAGTTCTTC. This encodes CATSSSQGELHNEQFF. The complete variable domain, with remaining parts taken from reference TRBV15 and TRBJ2-1, reads DAMVIQNPRYQVTQFGKPVTLSCSQTLNHNVMYWYQQKSSQAPKLLFHYYDKDFNNEADTPDNFQSRRPNTSFCFLDIRSPGLGDTAMYLCATSSSQGELHNEQFFGPGTRLTVL.